This entry is about one T cell receptor beta chain. The data are from a study of blood T cell repertoires in COVID-19. The data were produced by immunoSEQ multiplex PCR, yet TCRdb's version contains in-frame clones alone and is incomplete. The sample has tens of thousands of clones; about 89% are singletons. Germline V gives CDR1 LGHDT, CDR2 YNNKEL (reference sequence). The CDR3 has 15 amino acids. Trimming took 3 bases from V and 7 from J, leaving 13 bases between them. Material for sequencing was peripheral blood. The gene calls are TRBV3-1 (or the pseudogene TRBV3-2) and TRBJ1-6, with D perhaps matching TRBD1 (5 bases). The sequence was collected from an older woman with acute or convalescent COVID-19. Here the CDR3 reads CASSQEPRTNSPLHF. The CDR3 coding sequence is TGTGCCAGCAGCCAGGAACCTCGGACAAATTCACCCCTCCACTTT.